This is a list of T cell receptor beta chains from one sample in a study of CXCR3-negative and CXCR3-positive naive CD8 T cells. For each CDR3 protein, TCRdb gives one entry from its re-call of the 5' RACE reads, without DNA. The sample has 100,000 to 150,000 distinct CDR3 sequences, and its top ten clones hold nearly 0.5%. Sequencing used naive CXCR3- CD8+ T cells from blood. These receptors all stem from a human donor in good health. Some clones in this sample may be carry-over from other donors' samples. Both conserved end residues are part of each CDR3.

V	length	J	CDR3
TRBV9	15	TRBJ2-7	CASSVGTGGRYEQYF
TRBV4-3	16	TRBJ2-3	CASSQEGGISTDTQYF
TRBV28	15	TRBJ1-1	CASSPPGGDGTEAFF
TRBV5-1	12	TRBJ2-1	CASSFDGNEQFF
TRBV5-1	16	TRBJ1-1	CASSWGTDKLNTEAFF
TRBV9	14	TRBJ2-7	CASSVGRGTYEQYF
TRBV4-1	15	TRBJ2-2	CASTYTPGGPGELFF
TRBV29-1	17	TRBJ2-1	CSVDGLAGGSSYNEQFF
TRBV3-1	17	TRBJ2-5	CASSQKGLAGLKETQYF
TRBV3-1	16	TRBJ2-1	CASSQEASATYNEQFF
TRBV3-1	11	TRBJ2-7	CASSNRNEQYF
TRBV20-1	12	TRBJ2-7	CTRGAGGAEQYF
TRBV5-1	13	TRBJ1-4	CASRTASNEKLFF
TRBV28	13	TRBJ2-2	CASSFVTTGELFF
TRBV7-3	15	TRBJ2-6	CASSIKGSGANVLTF
TRBV28	13	TRBJ1-2	CASLGAQLYGYTF
TRBV20-1	17	TRBJ2-1	CSARDLSGGPEGNEQFF
TRBV15	15	TRBJ2-5	CATSSYTGGQETQYF
TRBV29-1	12	TRBJ2-5	CSVAPGRETQYF
TRBV29-1	13	TRBJ2-7	CSVVTPMDVEQYF
TRBV7-9	15	TRBJ2-1	CASSSPAAGQSEEFF
TRBV13	16	TRBJ2-3	CASSTTLAGGPDTQYF
TRBV15	14	TRBJ2-5	CATREKTGPETQYF
TRBV29-1	13	TRBJ2-2	CSVVAGTTGELSF
TRBV5-6	14	TRBJ2-7	CASSFYRGGYEQYF
TRBV5-1	15	TRBJ2-1	CASTLRDRGTDEQFF
TRBV28	11	TRBJ2-2	CASDYTGELFF
TRBV10-1	16	TRBJ2-5	CATSESGGFYQETQYF
TRBV28	16	TRBJ1-2	CASRGGKGVPFYGYTF
TRBV20-1	15	TRBJ2-7	CSARALYPRPYEQYF
TRBV7-8	16	TRBJ2-4	CASSFDSKLAKNIQYF
TRBV7-9	12	TRBJ2-1	CASSLVQNEQFF
TRBV4-3	17	TRBJ2-3	CASSQGHGTDITDTQYF
TRBV20-1	18	TRBJ2-3	CSARPPWQGLWGTDTQYF
TRBV12-3/TRBV12-4	16	TRBJ2-7	CASSFTPGEKPYEQYF
TRBV29-1	12	TRBJ1-1	CSVDGYRDEAFF
TRBV5-6	15	TRBJ2-1	CASSLIAGAYNEQFF
TRBV6-6	15	TRBJ1-6	CASSYLDRDNSPLHF
TRBV11-2	15	TRBJ2-5	CASTPLGSVGEAQYF
TRBV6-5	14	TRBJ2-2	CASSFTTGTGELFF
TRBV3-1	15	TRBJ2-5	CTSSRGQGYSETQYF
TRBV25-1	16	TRBJ1-4	CASQEDSYATNEKLFF
TRBV29-1	14	TRBJ2-1	CSVDGRGSYNEQFF
TRBV6-5	16	TRBJ2-3	CASSNPLVLGEDTQYF
TRBV29-1	15	TRBJ2-2	CSVEEGAGLTGELFF
TRBV10-1	11	TRBJ2-7	CASSDTGEQYF
TRBV5-4	13	TRBJ2-7	CASSLGSNYEQYF
TRBV25-1	13	TRBJ1-2	CASSVRANYGYTF
TRBV19	11	TRBJ2-2	CASSIPGELFF
TRBV7-9	15	TRBJ2-4	CASSFGGSAPPMSDF
TRBV19	14	TRBJ2-7	CASSPGQDKYEQYF
TRBV27	13	TRBJ2-7	CASSMGQAYEQYF
TRBV6-2/TRBV6-3	15	TRBJ1-5	CASSQRGRDNQPQHF
TRBV12-3/TRBV12-4	13	TRBJ2-7	CASSFQGYSEQYF